This TCR beta chain stems from a study of T-cell reconstitution after alpha-beta-depleted transplantation in children. The study's findings and limits: Several hundred expanded graft clones reportedly supplied alpha-beta T cells about two months after transplant.

This clonotype has more than one count but fewer than ten. Its specificity is not known. Preparing the TCRbeta library involved the use of unique molecular identifiers. TCRdb re-derived calls from the PCR reads in MiXCR, one entry per CDR3 protein. The data show 85,000 to 120,000 distinct CDR3 sequences, with under 7% seen just once and roughly 6.1% held by the top ten. Germline loops: CDR1 SEHNR, CDR2 FQNEAQ (reference sequence). The ends were cut back, 0 bases at V and 12 bases at J, with 15 bases in the middle. The CDR3 runs 14 residues. This TCR derives from a female patient between 2 and 15 years old who had a stem cell transplant for Fanconi anemia, so the T cells may come from the graft donor. Sequenced material: PBMCs, mostly from graft donor cells, taken 60 days after TCRalphabeta/CD19-depleted stem cell transplant. The V call is TRBV7-9, the J call TRBJ2-1; D is uncertain. This chain's CDR3 is CASSLALTSLVQFF. The CDR3 region has the DNA TGTGCCAGCAGCTTAGCGCTAACCTCTCTTGTGCAGTTCTTC.